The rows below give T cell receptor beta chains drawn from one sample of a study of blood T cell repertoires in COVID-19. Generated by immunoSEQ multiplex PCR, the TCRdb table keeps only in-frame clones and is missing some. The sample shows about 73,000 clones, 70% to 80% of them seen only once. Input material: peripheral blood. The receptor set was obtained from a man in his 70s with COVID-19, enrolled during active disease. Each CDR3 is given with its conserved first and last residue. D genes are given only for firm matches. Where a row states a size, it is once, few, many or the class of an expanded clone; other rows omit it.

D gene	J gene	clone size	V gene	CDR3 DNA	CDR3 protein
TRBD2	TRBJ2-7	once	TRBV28	TGTGCCAGCAGTCAGACTAGCGGAAGCTACGAGCAGTACTTC	CASSQTSGSYEQYF
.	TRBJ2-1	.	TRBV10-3	TGTGCCATCAGTGAGTCAACCGGGAGCTCCTACAATGAGCAGTTCTTC	CAISESTGSSYNEQFF
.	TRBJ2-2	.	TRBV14	TGTGCCAGCAGCCAATTGTCAGCGAACACCGGGGAGCTGTTTTTT	CASSQLSANTGELFF
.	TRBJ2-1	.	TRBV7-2	TGTGCCAGCAGCCCGAGACGGGTCAATGAGCAGTTCTTC	CASSPRRVNEQFF
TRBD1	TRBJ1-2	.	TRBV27	TGTGCCAGCAGTTCAGGGACAGGGACCGACTACACCTTC	CASSSGTGTDYTF
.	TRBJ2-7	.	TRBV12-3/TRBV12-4	TGTGCCAGCAGTGACTCGGTCTACGAGCAGTACTTC	CASSDSVYEQYF
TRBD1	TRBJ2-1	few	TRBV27	TGTGCCACCCACGGACAACTCACCGGGACAGGAAAGCGGAATGAGCAGTTCTTC	CATHGQLTGTGKRNEQFF
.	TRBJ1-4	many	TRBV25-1	TGTGCCAGCAGTGAAGCGGGAGGGCCCAATGAAAAACTGTTTTTT	CASSEAGGPNEKLFF
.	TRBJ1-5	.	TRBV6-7	TGTGCCAGCACCCACGGGGACTCCTGTAGCAATCAGCCCCAGCATTTT	CASTHGDSCSNQPQHF
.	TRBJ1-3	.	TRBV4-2	TGTGCCAGCAGCCACCGGGACTCTGGAAACACCATATATTTT	CASSHRDSGNTIYF
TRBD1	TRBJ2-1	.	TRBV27	TGTGCCAGCAGTTTAGCCGGGACAGGGACCTACAATGAGCAGTTCTTC	CASSLAGTGTYNEQFF
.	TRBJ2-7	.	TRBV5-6	TGTGCCAGCAGCTTGGCCAGGGAGGACGAGCAGTACTTC	CASSLAREDEQYF
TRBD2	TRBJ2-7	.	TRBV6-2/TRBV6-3	TGTGCCAGCAGTTACCCGTATTTAGCGGGATTCAGCTACGAGCAGTACTTC	CASSYPYLAGFSYEQYF
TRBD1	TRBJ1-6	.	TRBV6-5	TGTGCCAGCAGTTACTCTTCCGGGACAGGGGATTCACCCCTCCACTTT	CASSYSSGTGDSPLHF